The clone carrying this T cell receptor (beta chain) is classed as medium-sized. What it binds is not known. The source of the sample is a study of tumor and adjacent non-tumor tissue in lung cancer. Whole-study context: Approximately 4.2 million productive TCRbeta reads were obtained per sample on average. Notes on the study in general: Higher tumor TCR diversity was associated with shorter survival. Compared with tumor, normal lung showed significantly lower TCR diversity.

Germline CDR1 is DFQATT and CDR2 is SNEGSKA (reference sequence). V was trimmed by 3 bases and J by 0 bases, leaving 6 bases between them. The CDR3 consists of 12 residues. No cell sorting was done before RNA was extracted from the tissue. Donors were chemotherapy-naive, newly diagnosed lung cancer surgical patients in China, August–late 2014. The library came from three nested PCR rounds adapted from ARM-PCR protocols. A single record per CDR3 protein comes from TCRdb applying MiXCR to the multiplex PCR reads. The table lists about 200,000 distinct CDR3 sequences, 71% of them singletons, with roughly 24% in the top ten.

The chain uses TRBV20-1 and TRBJ2-7; TRBD2 is a possible D gene (5 bases). This receptor was identified in a man aged 60 to 75 with non-small cell lung cancer. Material for sequencing was lung tumor tissue. The CDR3 is CSASGLSYEQYF. The CDR3 nucleotides read TGCAGTGCTAGTGGACTCTCCTACGAGCAGTACTTC.